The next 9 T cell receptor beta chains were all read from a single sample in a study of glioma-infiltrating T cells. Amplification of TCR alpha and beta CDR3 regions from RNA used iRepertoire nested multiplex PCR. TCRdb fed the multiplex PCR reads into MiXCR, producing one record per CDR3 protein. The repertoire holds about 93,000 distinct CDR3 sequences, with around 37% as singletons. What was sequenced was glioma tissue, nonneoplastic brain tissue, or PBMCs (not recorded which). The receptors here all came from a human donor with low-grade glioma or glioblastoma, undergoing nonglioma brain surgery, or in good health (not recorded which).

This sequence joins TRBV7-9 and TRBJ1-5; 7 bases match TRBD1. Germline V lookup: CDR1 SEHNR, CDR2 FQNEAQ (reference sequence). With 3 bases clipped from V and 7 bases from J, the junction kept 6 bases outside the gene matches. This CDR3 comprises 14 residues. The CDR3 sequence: CASSLTGNSQPQHF. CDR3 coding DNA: TGTGCCAGCAGCTTGACAGGGAATAGCCAGCCCCAGCATTTT.

CDR3 sequence (DNA): TGCGCCAGCAGCTGGACTAACGGGCACAATGAGCAGTTCTTC. Translating gives CASSWTNGHNEQFF. The chain couples TRBV5-1 to TRBJ2-1; maybe TRBD2 (6 bases). Per germline, CDR1 SGHRS and CDR2 YFSETQ. The CDR3 has 14 residues. Trimming left V 3 bases short and J 5 bases short, with 12 bases between. The complete variable domain, with remaining parts taken from reference TRBV5-1 and TRBJ2-1, reads KAGVTQTPRYLIKTRGQQVTLSCSPISGHRSVSWYQQTPGQGLQFLFEYFSETQRNKGNFPGRFSGRQFSNSRSEMNVSTLELGDSALYLCASSWTNGHNEQFFGPGTRLTVL.

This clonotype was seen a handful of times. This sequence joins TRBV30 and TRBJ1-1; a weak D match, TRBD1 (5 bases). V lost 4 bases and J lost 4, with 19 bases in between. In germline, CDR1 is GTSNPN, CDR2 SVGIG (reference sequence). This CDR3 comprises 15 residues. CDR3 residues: CAWKQSTAYFTEAFF. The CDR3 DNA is TGTGCCTGGAAACAATCGACAGCCTATTTCACTGAAGCTTTCTTT.

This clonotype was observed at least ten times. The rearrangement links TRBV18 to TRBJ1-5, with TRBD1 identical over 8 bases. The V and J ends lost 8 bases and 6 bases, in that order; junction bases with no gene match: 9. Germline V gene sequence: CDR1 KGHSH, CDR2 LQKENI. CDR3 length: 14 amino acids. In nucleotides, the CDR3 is TGTGCCAGCGACGGACAGGGCGTAAGTCAGCCCCAGCATTTT. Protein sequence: CASDGQGVSQPQHF.

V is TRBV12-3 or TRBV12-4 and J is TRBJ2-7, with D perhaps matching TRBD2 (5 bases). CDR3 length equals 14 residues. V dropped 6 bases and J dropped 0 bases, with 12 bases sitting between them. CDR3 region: CASSSGRNSYEQYF. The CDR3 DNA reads TGTGCCAGCAGCAGCGGCAGGAACTCCTACGAGCAGTACTTC.

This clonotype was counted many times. The CDR3, as DNA: TGTGCCACCAGTGATTCCGGGACAGGGCAAGATACGCAGTATTTT. Protein: CATSDSGTGQDTQYF. This chain uses TRBV24-1 with TRBJ2-3, with 9 nucleotides matching TRBD1. Germline V gives CDR1 KGHDR, CDR2 SFDVKD. J gave up 5 bases and V 2 bases, and 4 bases lay outside the gene matches. CDR3 size: 15 residues.

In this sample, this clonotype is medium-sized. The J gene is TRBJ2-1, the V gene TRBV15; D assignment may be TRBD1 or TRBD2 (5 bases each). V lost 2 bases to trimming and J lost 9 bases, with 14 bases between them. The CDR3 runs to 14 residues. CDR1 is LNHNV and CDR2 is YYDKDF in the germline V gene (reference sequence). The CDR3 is CATSRPIVGVEQFF. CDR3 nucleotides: TGTGCCACCAGCAGACCAATAGTGGGGGTTGAGCAGTTCTTC.

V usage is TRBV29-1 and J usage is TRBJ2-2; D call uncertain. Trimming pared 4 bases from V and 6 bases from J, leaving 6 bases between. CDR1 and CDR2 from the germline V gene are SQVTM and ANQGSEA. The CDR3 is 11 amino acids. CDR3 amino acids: CSVVWSGELFF. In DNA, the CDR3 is TGCAGCGTTGTATGGTCCGGGGAGCTGTTTTTT.

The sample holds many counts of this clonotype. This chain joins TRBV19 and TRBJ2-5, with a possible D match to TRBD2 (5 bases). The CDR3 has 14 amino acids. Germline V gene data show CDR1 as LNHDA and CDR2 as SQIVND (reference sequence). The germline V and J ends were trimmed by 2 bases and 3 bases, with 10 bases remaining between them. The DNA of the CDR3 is TGTGCCAGTAGTATATATTCCGGGGAAGAGACCCAGTACTTC. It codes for CASSIYSGEETQYF.